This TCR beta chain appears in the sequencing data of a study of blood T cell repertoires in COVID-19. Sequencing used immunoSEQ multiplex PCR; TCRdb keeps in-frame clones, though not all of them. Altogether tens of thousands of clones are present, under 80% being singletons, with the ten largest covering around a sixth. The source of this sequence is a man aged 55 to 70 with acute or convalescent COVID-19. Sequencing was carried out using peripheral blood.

In DNA, the CDR3 is TGTGCCAGCAAGCGGGAGATGCGCACAGATACGCAGTATTTT. It encodes CASKREMRTDTQYF. This rearrangement joins TRBV5-4 to TRBJ2-3; 8 bases agree with TRBD2. Germline V gene sequence: CDR1 SGHNT, CDR2 YYREEE (reference sequence). Losses at the gene ends were 6 bases for V and 1 base for J; bases not matched to a gene: 4. The CDR3 length is 14 residues.